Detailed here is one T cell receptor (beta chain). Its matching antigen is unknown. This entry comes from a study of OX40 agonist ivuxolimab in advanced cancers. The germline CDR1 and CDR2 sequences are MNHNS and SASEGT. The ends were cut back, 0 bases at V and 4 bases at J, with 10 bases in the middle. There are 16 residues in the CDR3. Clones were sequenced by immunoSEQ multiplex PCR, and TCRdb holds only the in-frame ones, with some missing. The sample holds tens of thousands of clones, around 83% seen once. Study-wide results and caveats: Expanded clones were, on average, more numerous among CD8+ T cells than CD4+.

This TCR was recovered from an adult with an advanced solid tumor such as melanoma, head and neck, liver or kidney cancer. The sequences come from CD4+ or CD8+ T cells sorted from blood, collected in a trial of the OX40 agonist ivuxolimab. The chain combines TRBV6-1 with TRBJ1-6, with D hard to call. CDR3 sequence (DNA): TGTGCCAGCAGTGAAGCTTCGGACCCATATAATTCACCCCTCCACTTT. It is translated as CASSEASDPYNSPLHF.